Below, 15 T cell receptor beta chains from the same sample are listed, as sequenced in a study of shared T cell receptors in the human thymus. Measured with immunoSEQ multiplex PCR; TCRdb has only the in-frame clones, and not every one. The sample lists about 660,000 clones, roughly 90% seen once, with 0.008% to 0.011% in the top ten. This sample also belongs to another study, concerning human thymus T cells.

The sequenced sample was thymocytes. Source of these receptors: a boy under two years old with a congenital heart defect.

CDR3 region: CASSSPDSYNEQFF. The CDR3, as DNA: TGTGCCAGCAGCTCACCGGACAGTTACAATGAGCAGTTCTTC. This chain uses TRBV7-2 with TRBJ2-1; possible D gene TRBD1, 6 bases. Between the trimmed V and J ends, which lost 4 bases and 4 bases, there was a span of 11 bases. The CDR3 is 14 amino acids. Per the germline V gene, CDR1 is SGHTA and CDR2 is FQGNSA. Based on the CDR3 plus reference TRBV7-2 and TRBJ2-1, the full variable domain is GAGVSQSPSNKVTEKGKDVELRCDPISGHTALYWYRQSLGQGLEFLIYFQGNSAPDKSGLPSDRFSAERTGGSVSTLTIQRTQQEDSAVYLCASSSPDSYNEQFFGPGTRLTVL.

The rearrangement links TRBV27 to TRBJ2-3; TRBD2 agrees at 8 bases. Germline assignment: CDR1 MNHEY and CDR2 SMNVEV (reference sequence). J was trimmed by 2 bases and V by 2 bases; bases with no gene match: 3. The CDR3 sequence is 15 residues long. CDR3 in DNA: TGTGCCAGCAGTTTAAAAGCGGGAGTCACAGATACGCAGTATTTT. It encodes CASSLKAGVTDTQYF.

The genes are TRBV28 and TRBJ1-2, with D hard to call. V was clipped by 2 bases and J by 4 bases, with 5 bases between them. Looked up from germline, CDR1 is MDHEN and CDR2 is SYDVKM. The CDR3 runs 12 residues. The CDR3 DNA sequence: TGTGCCAGCAGTTTAACGGGCTATGGCTACACCTTC. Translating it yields CASSLTGYGYTF.

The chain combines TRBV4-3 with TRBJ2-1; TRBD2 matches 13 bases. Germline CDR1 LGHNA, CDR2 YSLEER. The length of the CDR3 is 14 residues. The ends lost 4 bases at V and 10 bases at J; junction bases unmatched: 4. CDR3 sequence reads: CASSPSLAGGEQFF. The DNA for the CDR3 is TGCGCCAGCAGCCCCTCACTAGCGGGAGGGGAGCAGTTCTTC.

CDR3 loop: CASSVGLAYSGELFF. DNA for the CDR3: TGTGCCAGCAGCGTAGGGCTAGCATATAGCGGGGAGCTGTTTTTT. The chain uses TRBV9 and TRBJ2-2; TRBD2 is a possible D gene (5 bases). The V gene lost 0 bases and the J gene lost 7 bases, with 13 bases spanning the gap. Germline CDR1 and CDR2: SGDLS and YYNGEE. CDR3 length: 15 amino acids.

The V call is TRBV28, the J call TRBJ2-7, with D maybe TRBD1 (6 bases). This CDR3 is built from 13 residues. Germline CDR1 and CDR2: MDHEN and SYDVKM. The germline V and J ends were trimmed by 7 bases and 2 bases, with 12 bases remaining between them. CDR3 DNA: TGTGCCAGCAAAAGGACAGAGCCCTACGAGCAGTACTTC. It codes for CASKRTEPYEQYF.

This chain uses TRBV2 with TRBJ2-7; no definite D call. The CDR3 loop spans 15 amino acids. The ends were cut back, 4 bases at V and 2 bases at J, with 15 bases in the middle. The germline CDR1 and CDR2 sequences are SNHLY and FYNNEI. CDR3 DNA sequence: TGTGCCAGCAGTGGGGCTCAAATCCTGACCTACGAGCAGTACTTC. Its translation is CASSGAQILTYEQYF.

The CDR3 spells CASSLTRTSGNLEQYF. In DNA form, the CDR3 reads TGTGCCAGCAGCCTGACTCGGACTAGCGGGAATCTCGAGCAGTACTTC. The chain joins TRBV7-9 to TRBJ2-7, with TRBD2 identical over 12 bases. V gave up 5 bases and J gave up 6 bases; unmatched junction bases: 11. Germline V gene data show CDR1 as SEHNR and CDR2 as FQNEAQ (reference sequence). CDR3 length: 16 amino acids.

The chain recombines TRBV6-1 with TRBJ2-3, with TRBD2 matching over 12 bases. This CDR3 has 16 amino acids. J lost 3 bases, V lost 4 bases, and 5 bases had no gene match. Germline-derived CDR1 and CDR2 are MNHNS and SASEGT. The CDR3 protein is CASSALTSGRTDTQYF. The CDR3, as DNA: TGTGCCAGCAGTGCCTTAACTAGCGGGAGGACAGATACGCAGTATTTT.

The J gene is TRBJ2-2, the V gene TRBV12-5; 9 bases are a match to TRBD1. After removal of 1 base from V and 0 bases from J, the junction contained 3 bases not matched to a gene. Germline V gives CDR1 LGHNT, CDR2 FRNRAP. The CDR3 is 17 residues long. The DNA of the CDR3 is TGTGCTAGTGGTTTGGCCACAGGGGGCGCGAACACCGGGGAGCTGTTTTTT. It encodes CASGLATGGANTGELFF.

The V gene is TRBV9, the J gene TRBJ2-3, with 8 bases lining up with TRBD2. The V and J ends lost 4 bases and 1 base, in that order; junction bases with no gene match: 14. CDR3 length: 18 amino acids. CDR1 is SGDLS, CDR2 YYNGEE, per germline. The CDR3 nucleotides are TGTGCCAGCAGCCCAAGTAGGGTTCTAGCGGGCGGCACAGATACGCAGTATTTT. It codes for CASSPSRVLAGGTDTQYF.

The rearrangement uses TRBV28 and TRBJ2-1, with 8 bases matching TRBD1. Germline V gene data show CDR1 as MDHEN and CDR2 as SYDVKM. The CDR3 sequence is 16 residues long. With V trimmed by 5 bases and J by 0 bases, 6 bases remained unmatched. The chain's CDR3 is CASSGQGFSSYNEQFF. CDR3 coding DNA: TGTGCCAGCAGTGGACAGGGATTCAGCTCCTACAATGAGCAGTTCTTC.

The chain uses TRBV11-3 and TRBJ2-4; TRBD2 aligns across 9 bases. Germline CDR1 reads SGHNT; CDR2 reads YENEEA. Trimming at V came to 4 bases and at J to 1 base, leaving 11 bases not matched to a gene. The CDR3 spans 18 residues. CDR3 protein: CASSSALAGARAKNIQYF. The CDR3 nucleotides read TGTGCCAGCAGCTCAGCCTTAGCGGGAGCGAGGGCCAAAAACATTCAGTACTTC.

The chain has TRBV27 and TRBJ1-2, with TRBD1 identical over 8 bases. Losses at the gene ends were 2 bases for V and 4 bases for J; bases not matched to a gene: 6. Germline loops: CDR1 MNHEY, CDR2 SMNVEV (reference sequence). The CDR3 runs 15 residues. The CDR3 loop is CASSLAPRGPYGYTF. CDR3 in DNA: TGTGCCAGCAGTTTAGCGCCCAGGGGGCCCTATGGCTACACCTTC.

CDR3 protein: CASSQGGETQYF. CDR3 in DNA: TGTGCCAGCAGCCAGGGGGGAGAGACCCAGTACTTC. The chain uses TRBV9 and TRBJ2-5; tentatively, D is TRBD1 (7 bases). CDR3 length: 12 amino acids. Germline V gene data show CDR1 as SGDLS and CDR2 as YYNGEE. Trimming removed 4 bases from V and 4 bases from J, with 8 bases in between.